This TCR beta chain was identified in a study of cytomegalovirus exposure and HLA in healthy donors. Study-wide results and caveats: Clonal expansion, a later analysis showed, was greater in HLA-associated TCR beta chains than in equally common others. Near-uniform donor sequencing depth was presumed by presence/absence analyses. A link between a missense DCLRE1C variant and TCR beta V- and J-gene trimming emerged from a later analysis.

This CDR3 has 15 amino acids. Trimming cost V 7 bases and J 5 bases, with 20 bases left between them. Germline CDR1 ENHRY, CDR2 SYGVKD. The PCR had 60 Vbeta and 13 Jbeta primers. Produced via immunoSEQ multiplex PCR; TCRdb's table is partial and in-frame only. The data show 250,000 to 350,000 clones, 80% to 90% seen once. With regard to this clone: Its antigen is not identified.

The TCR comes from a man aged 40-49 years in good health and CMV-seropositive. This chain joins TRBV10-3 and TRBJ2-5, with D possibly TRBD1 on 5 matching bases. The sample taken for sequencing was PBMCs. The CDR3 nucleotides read TGTGCCATCACTCTTTCGGCCCAGGGTCCCGAGACCCAGTACTTC. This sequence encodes CAITLSAQGPETQYF.